This is a list of T cell receptor beta chains from one sample in a study of identical twins. TCRdb recomputed calls from the 5' RACE reads with MiXCR, one row per CDR3 protein. There are over 550,000 distinct CDR3 sequences in the sample; about 7.1% occur only once, and 1.6% lies in the top ten. These same data were also listed under a study on yellow fever vaccine responses in identical twins.

The sequencing sample was made of PBMCs. All receptors come from a woman aged 18-29 years in good health. The CDR3 runs from the conserved cysteine through the conserved F or W. D genes are given only for firm matches. Only some rows state a clone size, as once, few, many or a class for expanded clones.

many	TRBV5-1	.	TRBJ1-6	CASRDKDNSPLHF	TGCGCCAGCCGGGACAAAGATAATTCACCCCTCCACTTT
.	TRBV4-2	.	TRBJ1-5	CASSPESDTKPQHF	TGTGCCAGCAGCCCGGAGTCTGATACGAAGCCCCAGCATTTT
many	TRBV12-3/TRBV12-4	.	TRBJ2-1	CASSLIARYNEQFF	TGTGCCAGCAGTTTAATAGCCAGATACAATGAGCAGTTCTTC
.	TRBV10-3	.	TRBJ1-1	CAISVTGRGDTEAFF	TGTGCCATCAGTGTGACAGGTCGGGGGGACACTGAAGCTTTCTTT
.	TRBV20-1	TRBD2	TRBJ2-3	CSAGRVGTDTQYF	TGCAGTGCCGGGAGGGTTGGGACAGATACGCAGTATTTT
many	TRBV5-1	TRBD2	TRBJ2-3	CASSVAGNTDTQYF	TGCGCCAGCAGTGTAGCGGGTAACACAGATACGCAGTATTTT
.	TRBV27	.	TRBJ1-5	CASSKGLNQPQHF	TGTGCCAGCAGTAAGGGGCTCAATCAGCCCCAGCATTTT
many	TRBV7-2	.	TRBJ2-3	CASSLGGWDRGDTQYF	TGTGCCAGCAGCTTAGGCGGGTGGGATCGGGGAGATACGCAGTATTTT
.	TRBV19	TRBD2	TRBJ2-3	CASSPQPGLAGVTDTQYF	TGTGCCAGTAGTCCCCAACCGGGACTAGCGGGAGTTACAGATACGCAGTATTTT
.	TRBV7-8	.	TRBJ2-5	CASSPIVGAWATQYF	TGTGCCAGCAGCCCAATAGTGGGGGCATGGGCGACCCAGTACTTC
many	TRBV5-1	TRBD1	TRBJ2-6	CASSLDRAGANVLTF	TGTGCCAGCAGCTTAGACAGGGCTGGGGCCAACGTCCTGACTTTC
few	TRBV11-2	TRBD1	TRBJ2-2	CASSLRAGGAWRTGELFF	TGTGCCAGCAGCTTAAGGGCAGGGGGCGCATGGAGAACCGGGGAGCTGTTTTTT
few	TRBV7-9	TRBD1	TRBJ1-4	CASSPSFGQGDEKLFF	TGTGCCAGCAGCCCCTCCTTCGGACAGGGCGATGAAAAACTGTTTTTT
many	TRBV5-1	TRBD1	TRBJ1-1	CASSPKGTGVIVNTEAFF	TGCGCCAGCAGCCCAAAGGGGACAGGGGTAATAGTGAACACTGAAGCTTTCTTT
.	TRBV7-2	TRBD2	TRBJ2-3	CASANRGGRADTQYF	TGTGCCAGCGCTAACCGGGGGGGAAGGGCAGATACGCAGTATTTT
.	TRBV29-1	.	TRBJ2-3	CSVEGQSNSDTQYF	TGCAGCGTCGAAGGACAGAGTAACTCAGATACGCAGTATTTT
many	TRBV7-2	.	TRBJ1-6	CASSWRGSYNSPLHF	TGTGCCAGCAGCTGGAGGGGTTCCTATAATTCACCCCTCCACTTT
.	TRBV15	.	TRBJ2-7	CATSGGQESYEQYF	TGTGCCACCAGCGGAGGGCAGGAAAGCTACGAGCAGTACTTC
many	TRBV27	TRBD2	TRBJ2-1	CASSRSGISYNEQFF	TGTGCCAGCAGTCGTAGCGGGATATCCTACAATGAGCAGTTCTTC
many	TRBV9	.	TRBJ2-7	CASSEDFGAPNEQYF	TGTGCCAGCAGCGAGGATTTTGGGGCTCCTAACGAGCAGTACTTC
few	TRBV18	.	TRBJ2-3	CASSPTESTDTQYF	TGTGCCAGCTCACCGACAGAGAGCACAGATACGCAGTATTTT